This TCR beta chain was recovered during a study of T-cell memory formation after mild COVID-19. CDR3 length: 15 amino acids. Germline CDR1 and CDR2: SGHVS and FQNEAQ. Trimming cost V 7 bases and J 0 bases; bases outside gene matches: 7. The 5'RACE method, run with constant-segment primers, produced TCR alpha and TCR beta cDNA libraries (carrying sample barcodes and UMIs). TCRdb reprocessed the 5' RACE reads with MiXCR, giving one entry per CDR3 protein. The data show 110,000 to 150,000 distinct CDR3 sequences, 25% seen once. Whole-study results and caveats: SARS-CoV-2 specificity was not confirmed for second-wave clones peaking on day 37. Those CD4+ clones that contracted were mainly in CM and EM (CD8+ ones in EMRA).

On this clonotype: Its target is not known.

The clonotype originates from an adult woman who had mild COVID-19 (a few samples of this study predate the infection). Cell type and time point are not known. The rearrangement links TRBV7-8 to TRBJ2-3; 7 positions agree with TRBD2. Sequenced: PBMCs or a T cell subset sorted from them (not recorded which). The CDR3 region has the DNA TGTGCCAGCACCGGTAGCGGGCCAAGCACAGATACGCAGTATTTT. It translates to CASTGSGPSTDTQYF.